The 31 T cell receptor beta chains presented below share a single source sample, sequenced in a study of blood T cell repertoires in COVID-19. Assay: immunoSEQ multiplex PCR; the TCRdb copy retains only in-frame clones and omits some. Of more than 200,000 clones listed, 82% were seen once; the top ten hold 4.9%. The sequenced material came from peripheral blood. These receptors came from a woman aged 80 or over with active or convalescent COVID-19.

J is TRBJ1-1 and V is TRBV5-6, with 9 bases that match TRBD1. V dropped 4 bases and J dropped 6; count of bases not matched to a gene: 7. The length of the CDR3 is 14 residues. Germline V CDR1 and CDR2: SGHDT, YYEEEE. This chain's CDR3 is CASSHRGQGSEAFF. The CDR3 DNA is TGTGCCAGCAGCCACAGGGGGCAAGGGTCTGAAGCTTTCTTT. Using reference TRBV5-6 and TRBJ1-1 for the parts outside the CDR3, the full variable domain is DAGVTQSPTHLIKTRGQQVTLRCSPKSGHDTVSWYQQALGQGPQFIFQYYEEEERQRGNFPDRFSGHQFPNYSSELNVNALLLGDSALYLCASSHRGQGSEAFFGQGTRLTVV.

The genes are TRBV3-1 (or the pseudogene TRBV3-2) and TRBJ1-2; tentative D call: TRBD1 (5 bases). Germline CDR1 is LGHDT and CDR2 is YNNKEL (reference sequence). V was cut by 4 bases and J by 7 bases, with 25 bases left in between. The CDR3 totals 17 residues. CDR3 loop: CASSLASWGRAFFGYTF. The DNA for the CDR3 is TGTGCCAGCAGCCTCGCATCCTGGGGCAGGGCGTTCTTTGGCTACACCTTC.

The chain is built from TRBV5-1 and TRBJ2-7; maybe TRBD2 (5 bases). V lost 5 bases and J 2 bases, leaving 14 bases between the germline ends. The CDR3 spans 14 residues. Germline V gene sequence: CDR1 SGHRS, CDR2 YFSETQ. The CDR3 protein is CASRYAGGPYEQYF. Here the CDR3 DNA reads TGCGCCAGCAGGTATGCGGGTGGGCCCTACGAGCAGTACTTC.

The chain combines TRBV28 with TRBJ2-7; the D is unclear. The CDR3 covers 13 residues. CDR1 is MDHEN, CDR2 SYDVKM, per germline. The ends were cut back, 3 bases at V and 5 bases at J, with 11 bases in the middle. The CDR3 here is CASSFGADNEQYF. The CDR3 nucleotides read TGTGCCAGCAGTTTCGGAGCAGATAACGAGCAGTACTTC.

CDR3 sequence: CASTGGAAGYQPQHF. Here the CDR3 DNA reads TGTGCCAGCACCGGGGGGGCCGCCGGGTATCAGCCCCAGCATTTT. The chain carries TRBV28 and TRBJ1-5; a possible D gene is TRBD1 (6 bases). Trimming took 7 bases from V and 5 from J, leaving 18 bases between them. Germline CDR1 and CDR2: MDHEN and SYDVKM. This CDR3 contains 15 residues.

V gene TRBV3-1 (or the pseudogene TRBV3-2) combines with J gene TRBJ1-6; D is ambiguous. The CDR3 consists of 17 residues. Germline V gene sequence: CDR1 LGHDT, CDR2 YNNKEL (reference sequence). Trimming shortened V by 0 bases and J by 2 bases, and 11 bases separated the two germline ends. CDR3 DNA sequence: TGTGCCAGCAGCCAAGAACGTGTGTCTACCTATAATTCACCCCTCCACTTT. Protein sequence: CASSQERVSTYNSPLHF.

The CDR3 bases are TGCAGCGTTGTCTTACAGCCCAATCAGCCCCAGCATTTT. This gives the protein CSVVLQPNQPQHF. The chain has TRBV29-1 and TRBJ1-5; D uncertain. The V and J ends lost 4 bases and 3 bases respectively, with 10 bases between them. There are 13 residues in the CDR3. Looked up from germline, CDR1 is SQVTM and CDR2 is ANQGSEA.

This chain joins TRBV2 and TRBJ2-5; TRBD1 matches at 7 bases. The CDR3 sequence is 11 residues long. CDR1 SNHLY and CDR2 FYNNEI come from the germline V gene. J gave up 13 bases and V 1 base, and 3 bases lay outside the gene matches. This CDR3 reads CASSEVGQAYF. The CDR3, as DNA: TGTGCCAGCAGTGAAGTTGGACAGGCGTACTTC.

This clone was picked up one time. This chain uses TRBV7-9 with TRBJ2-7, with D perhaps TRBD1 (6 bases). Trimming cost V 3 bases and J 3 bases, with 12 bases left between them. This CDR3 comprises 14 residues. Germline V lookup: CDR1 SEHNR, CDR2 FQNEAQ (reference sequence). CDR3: CASSFGTPIYEQYF. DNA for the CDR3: TGTGCCAGCAGCTTCGGGACACCGATCTACGAGCAGTACTTC.

The CDR3 DNA is TGTGCCAGCATTCCGGGAGGGCACTCTGGAAACACCATATATTTT. Its translation: CASIPGGHSGNTIYF. This chain uses TRBV6-5 with TRBJ1-3; D is unclear. This CDR3 is 15 amino acids long. In germline, CDR1 is MNHEY, CDR2 SVGAGI. With 7 bases removed from V and 0 bases from J, the gap between germline ends came to 13 bases.

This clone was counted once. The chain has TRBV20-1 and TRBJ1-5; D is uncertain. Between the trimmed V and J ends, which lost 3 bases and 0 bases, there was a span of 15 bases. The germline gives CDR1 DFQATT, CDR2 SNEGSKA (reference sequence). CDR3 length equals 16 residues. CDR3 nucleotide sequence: TGCAGTGCTAGTCCGGGAGGGAGTTATAGCAATCAGCCCCAGCATTTT. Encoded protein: CSASPGGSYSNQPQHF.

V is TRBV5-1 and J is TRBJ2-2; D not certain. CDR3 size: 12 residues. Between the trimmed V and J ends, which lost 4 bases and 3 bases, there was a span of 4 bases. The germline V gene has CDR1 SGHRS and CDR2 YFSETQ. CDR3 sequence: CASSTDTGELFF. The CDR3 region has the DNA TGCGCCAGCAGCACAGACACCGGGGAGCTGTTTTTT.

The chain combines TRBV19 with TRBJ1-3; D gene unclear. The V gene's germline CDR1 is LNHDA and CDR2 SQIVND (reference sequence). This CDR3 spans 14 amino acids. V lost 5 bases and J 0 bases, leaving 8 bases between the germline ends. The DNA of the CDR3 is TGTGCCAGTAGTGCGGGGAACTCTGGAAACACCATATATTTT. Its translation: CASSAGNSGNTIYF.

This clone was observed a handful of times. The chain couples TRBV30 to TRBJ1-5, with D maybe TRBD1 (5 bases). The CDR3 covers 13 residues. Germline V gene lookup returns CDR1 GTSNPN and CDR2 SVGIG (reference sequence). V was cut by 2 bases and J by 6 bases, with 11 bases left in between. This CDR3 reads CAWSSGEAQPQHF. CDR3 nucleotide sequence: TGTGCCTGGAGTTCGGGGGAGGCTCAGCCCCAGCATTTT.

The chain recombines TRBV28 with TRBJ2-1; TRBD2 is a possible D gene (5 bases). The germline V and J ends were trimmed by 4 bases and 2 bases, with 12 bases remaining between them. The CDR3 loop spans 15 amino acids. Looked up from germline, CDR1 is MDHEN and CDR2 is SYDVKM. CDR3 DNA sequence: TGTGCCAGCAGTTACACTCAGGAGGCCTACAATGAGCAGTTCTTC. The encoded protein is CASSYTQEAYNEQFF.

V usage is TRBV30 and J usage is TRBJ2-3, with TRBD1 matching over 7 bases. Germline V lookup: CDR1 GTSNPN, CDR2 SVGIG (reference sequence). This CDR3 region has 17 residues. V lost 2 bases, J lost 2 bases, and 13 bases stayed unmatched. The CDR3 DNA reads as TGTGCCTGGAGTACCGAGGACAGGCTGCTAGTCACAGATACGCAGTATTTT. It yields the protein CAWSTEDRLLVTDTQYF.

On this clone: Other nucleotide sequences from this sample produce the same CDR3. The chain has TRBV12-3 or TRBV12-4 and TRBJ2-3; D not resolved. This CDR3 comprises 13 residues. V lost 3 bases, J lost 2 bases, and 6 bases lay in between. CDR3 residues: CASSFVNTDTQYF. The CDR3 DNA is TGTGCCAGCAGTTTTGTCAACACAGATACGCAGTATTTT.

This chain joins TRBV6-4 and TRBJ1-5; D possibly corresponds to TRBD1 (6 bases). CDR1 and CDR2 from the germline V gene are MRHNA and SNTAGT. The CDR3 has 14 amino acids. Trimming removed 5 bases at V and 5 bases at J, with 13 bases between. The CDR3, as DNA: TGTGCCAGCAGTTACCAATCAGGGGATCAGCCCCAGCATTTT. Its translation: CASSYQSGDQPQHF.

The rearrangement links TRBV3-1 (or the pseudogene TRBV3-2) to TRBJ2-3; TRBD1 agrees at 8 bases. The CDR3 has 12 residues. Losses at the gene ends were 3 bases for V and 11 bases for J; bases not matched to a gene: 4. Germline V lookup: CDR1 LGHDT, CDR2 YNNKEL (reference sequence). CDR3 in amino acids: CASSHTGGGQYF. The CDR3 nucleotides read TGTGCCAGCAGCCATACAGGGGGTGGGCAGTATTTT.

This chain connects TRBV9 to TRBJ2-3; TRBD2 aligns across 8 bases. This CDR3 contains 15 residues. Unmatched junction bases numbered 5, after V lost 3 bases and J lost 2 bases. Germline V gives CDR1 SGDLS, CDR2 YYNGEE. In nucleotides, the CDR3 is TGTGCCAGCAGCGCCCGCGGGGGGATCACAGATACGCAGTATTTT. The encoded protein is CASSARGGITDTQYF.

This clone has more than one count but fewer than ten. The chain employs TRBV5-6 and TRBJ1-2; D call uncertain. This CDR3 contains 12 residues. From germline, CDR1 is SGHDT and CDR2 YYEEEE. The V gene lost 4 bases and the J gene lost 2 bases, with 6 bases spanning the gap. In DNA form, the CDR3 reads TGTGCCAGCAGCACGAGGAACTATGGCTACACCTTC. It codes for CASSTRNYGYTF.

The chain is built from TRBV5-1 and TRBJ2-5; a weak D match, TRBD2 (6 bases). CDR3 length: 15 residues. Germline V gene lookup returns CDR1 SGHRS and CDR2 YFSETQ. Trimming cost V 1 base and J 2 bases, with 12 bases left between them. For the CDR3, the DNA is TGCGCCAGCAGCTTGTACGGCGGGGAGCAAGAGACCCAGTACTTC. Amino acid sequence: CASSLYGGEQETQYF.

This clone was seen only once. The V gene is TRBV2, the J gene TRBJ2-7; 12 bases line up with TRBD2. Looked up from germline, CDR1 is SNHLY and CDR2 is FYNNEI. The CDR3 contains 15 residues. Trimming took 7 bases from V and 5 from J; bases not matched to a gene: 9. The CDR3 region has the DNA TGTGCCAGCAACCCAACTAGCGGGAGGTTTAACGAGCAGTACTTC. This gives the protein CASNPTSGRFNEQYF.

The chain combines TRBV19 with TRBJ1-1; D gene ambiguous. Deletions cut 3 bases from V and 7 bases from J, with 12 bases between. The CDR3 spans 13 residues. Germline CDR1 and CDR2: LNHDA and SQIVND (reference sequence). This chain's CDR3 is CASSITEGLEAFF. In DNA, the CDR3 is TGTGCCAGTAGTATTACAGAGGGCCTTGAAGCTTTCTTT.

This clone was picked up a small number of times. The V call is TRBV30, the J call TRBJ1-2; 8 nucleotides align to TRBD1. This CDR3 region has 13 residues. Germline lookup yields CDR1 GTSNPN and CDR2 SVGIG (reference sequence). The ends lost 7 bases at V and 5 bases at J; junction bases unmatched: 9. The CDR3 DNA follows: TGTGCCTTCAATACGGGACAGGAGTATGGCTACACCTTC. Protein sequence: CAFNTGQEYGYTF. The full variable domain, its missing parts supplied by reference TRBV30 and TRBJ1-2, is SQTIHQWPATLVQPVGSPLSLECTVEGTSNPNLYWYRQAAGRGLQLLFYSVGIGQISSEVPQNLSASRPQDRQFILSSKKLLLSDSGFYLCAFNTGQEYGYTFGSGTRLTVV.

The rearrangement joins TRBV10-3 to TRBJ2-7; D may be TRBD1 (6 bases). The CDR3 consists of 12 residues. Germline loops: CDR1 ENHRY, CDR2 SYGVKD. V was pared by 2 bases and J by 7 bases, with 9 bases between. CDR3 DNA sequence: TGTGCCATCAGTGAGGGGGGCTGGGAGCAGTACTTC. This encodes CAISEGGWEQYF.

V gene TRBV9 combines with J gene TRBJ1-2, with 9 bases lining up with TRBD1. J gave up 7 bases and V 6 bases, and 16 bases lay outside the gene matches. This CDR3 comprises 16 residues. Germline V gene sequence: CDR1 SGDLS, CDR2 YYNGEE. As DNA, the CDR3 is TGTGCCAGCACCATTGGCACAGGGGGCGCGATCGGTGGCTACACCTTC. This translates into CASTIGTGGAIGGYTF. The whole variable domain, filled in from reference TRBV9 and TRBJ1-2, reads DSGVTQTPKHLITATGQRVTLRCSPRSGDLSVYWYQQSLDQGLQFLIQYYNGEERAKGNILERFSAQQFPDLHSELNLSSLELGDSALYFCASTIGTGGAIGGYTFGSGTRLTVV.

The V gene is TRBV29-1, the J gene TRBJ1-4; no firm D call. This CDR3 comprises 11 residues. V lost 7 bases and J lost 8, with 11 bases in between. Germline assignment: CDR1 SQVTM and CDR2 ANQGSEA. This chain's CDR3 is CSAREREKLFF. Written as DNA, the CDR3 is TGCAGCGCCCGTGAGCGGGAAAAACTGTTTTTT.

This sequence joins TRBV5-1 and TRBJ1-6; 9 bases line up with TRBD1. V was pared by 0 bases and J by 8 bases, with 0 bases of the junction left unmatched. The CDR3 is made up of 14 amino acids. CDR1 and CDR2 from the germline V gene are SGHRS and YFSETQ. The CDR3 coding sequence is TGCGCCAGCAGCTTGGGGGACAGGGATTCACCCCTCCACTTT. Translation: CASSLGDRDSPLHF. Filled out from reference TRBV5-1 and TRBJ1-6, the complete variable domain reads KAGVTQTPRYLIKTRGQQVTLSCSPISGHRSVSWYQQTPGQGLQFLFEYFSETQRNKGNFPGRFSGRQFSNSRSEMNVSTLELGDSALYLCASSLGDRDSPLHFGNGTRLTVT.

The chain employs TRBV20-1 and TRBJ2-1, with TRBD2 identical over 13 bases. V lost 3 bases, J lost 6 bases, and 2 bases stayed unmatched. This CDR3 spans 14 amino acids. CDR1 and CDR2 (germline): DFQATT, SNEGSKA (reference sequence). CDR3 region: CSASRTSGSNEQFF. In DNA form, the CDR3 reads TGCAGTGCTAGTCGGACTAGCGGGAGCAATGAGCAGTTCTTC.

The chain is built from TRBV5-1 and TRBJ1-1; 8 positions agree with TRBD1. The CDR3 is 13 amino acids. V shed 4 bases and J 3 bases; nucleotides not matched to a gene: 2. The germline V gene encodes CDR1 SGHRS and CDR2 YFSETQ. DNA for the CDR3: TGCGCCAGCAGCCCGGACAGGGACACTGAAGCTTTCTTT. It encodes CASSPDRDTEAFF.